This entry lists 22 T cell receptor beta chains sequenced from one sample in a study of blood T cell repertoires in COVID-19. The repertoire was sequenced with immunoSEQ multiplex PCR; TCRdb's copy has only in-frame clones and lacks some. The sample shows over 250,000 clones, 88% of them seen only once. Sequencing used peripheral blood. The receptor set was obtained from a woman aged 30 to 39 with acute or convalescent COVID-19.

This clone was seen more than once but under ten times. The rearrangement joins TRBV27 to TRBJ2-7; D remains unclear. The germline CDR1 and CDR2 sequences are MNHEY and SMNVEV (reference sequence). The CDR3 has 15 residues. The V and J ends lost 3 bases and 3 bases respectively, with 15 bases between them. As DNA, the CDR3 is TGTGCCAGCAGTTTTGCCGGTGTTCCCCTCTACGAGCAGTACTTC. Its translation is CASSFAGVPLYEQYF.

The rearrangement joins TRBV11-2 to TRBJ2-7; 11 bases match TRBD2. Germline lookup yields CDR1 SGHAT and CDR2 FQNNGV. V shed 4 bases and J 5 bases; nucleotides not matched to a gene: 1. The CDR3 covers 13 residues. CDR3 bases: TGTGCCAGCAGCTATAGCGGGAGGGACGAGCAGTACTTC. Protein product: CASSYSGRDEQYF.

This chain connects TRBV19 to TRBJ1-4; a weak D match, TRBD1 (6 bases). This CDR3 spans 17 amino acids. Trimming removed 2 bases from V and 0 bases from J, with 13 bases in between. Germline V lookup: CDR1 LNHDA, CDR2 SQIVND (reference sequence). The CDR3 sequence is CASSIPRGTPTNEKLFF. CDR3 coding DNA: TGTGCCAGTAGTATACCGCGGGGGACACCAACTAATGAAAAACTGTTTTTT.

This chain links TRBV24-1 with TRBJ2-5, with 15 nucleotides matching TRBD2. Germline trimming cut 6 bases from V and 6 bases from J; bases unmatched to any gene: 4. The CDR3 has 15 amino acids. The germline V gene has CDR1 KGHDR and CDR2 SFDVKD. The DNA of the CDR3 is TGTGCCACCAGTTCCGGGACTAGCGGGAGGAAGACCCAGTACTTC. Translated, it gives CATSSGTSGRKTQYF.

This rearrangement joins TRBV7-6 to TRBJ1-6; 9 nucleotides align to TRBD1. The CDR3 totals 18 residues. With 3 bases clipped from V and 8 bases from J, the junction kept 14 bases outside the gene matches. CDR1 SGHVS and CDR2 FNYEAQ come from the germline V gene. CDR3 sequence reads: CASSFQPLTGGADSPLHF. The DNA of the CDR3 is TGTGCCAGCAGCTTTCAACCGCTAACAGGGGGCGCCGATTCACCCCTCCACTTT.

The chain recombines TRBV5-6 with TRBJ1-5; possibly TRBD1 for D (5 bases). The CDR3 loop spans 14 amino acids. CDR1 and CDR2 from the germline V gene are SGHDT and YYEEEE. The V end was cut by 2 bases, the J end by 6 bases, with 12 bases between. This CDR3 is CASSFWGGGQPQHF. CDR3 coding DNA: TGTGCCAGCAGCTTTTGGGGGGGAGGTCAGCCCCAGCATTTT.

This rearrangement joins TRBV19 to TRBJ2-1; no clear D gene. Trimming left V 3 bases short and J 4 bases short, with 13 bases between. The CDR3 has 15 amino acids. Looked up from germline, CDR1 is LNHDA and CDR2 is SQIVND (reference sequence). The CDR3 sequence is CASSISFGGYNEQFF. In DNA, the CDR3 is TGTGCCAGTAGTATCTCTTTCGGTGGTTACAATGAGCAGTTCTTC.

This clone was seen once. V is TRBV15 and J is TRBJ2-7; D gene uncertain. The CDR3 is made up of 15 amino acids. V lost 0 bases, J lost 5 bases, and 14 bases lay in between. From germline, CDR1 is LNHNV and CDR2 YYDKDF (reference sequence). Here the CDR3 reads CATSRDLNSKHEQYF. For the CDR3, the DNA is TGTGCCACCAGCAGAGATCTGAATAGCAAACACGAGCAGTACTTC.

The chain combines TRBV14 with TRBJ2-2; D uncertain. The length of the CDR3 is 16 residues. V lost 1 base, J lost 4 bases, and 13 bases lay in between. Per the germline V gene, CDR1 is SGHDN and CDR2 is FVKESK. CDR3 nucleotides: TGTGCCAGCAGCCAAGGCGAAAAGTCCCTCACCGGGGAGCTGTTTTTT. Amino acids: CASSQGEKSLTGELFF.

The V and J genes are TRBV7-9 and TRBJ2-1, with 9 bases that match TRBD2. The germline V gene has CDR1 SEHNR and CDR2 FQNEAQ (reference sequence). The ends lost 1 base at V and 5 bases at J; junction bases unmatched: 0. The CDR3 has 14 residues. This CDR3 reads CASSLGLADNEQFF. CDR3 DNA: TGTGCCAGCAGCTTAGGACTAGCGGACAATGAGCAGTTCTTC.

This CDR3 is CASSFGPRGGWNEQYF. In nucleotides, the CDR3 is TGTGCCAGCAGCTTCGGGCCGCGGGGGGGCTGGAACGAGCAGTACTTC. The rearrangement joins TRBV7-9 to TRBJ2-7; 9 bases agree with TRBD2. The trim removed 3 bases at V and 5 bases at J, leaving 11 bases unmatched. CDR1 SEHNR and CDR2 FQNEAQ come from the germline V gene (reference sequence). This CDR3 is 16 amino acids long. Full variable domain (outside the CDR3, taken from reference TRBV7-9 and TRBJ2-7): DTGVSQNPRHKITKRGQNVTFRCDPISEHNRLYWYRQTLGQGPEFLTYFQNEAQLEKSRLLSDRFSAERPKGSFSTLEIQRTEQGDSAMYLCASSFGPRGGWNEQYFGPGTRLTVT.

CDR3 sequence (DNA): TGTGCCAGTAGTTCCGGGACAGGGGGCCTCGAGCAGTACTTC. Translating gives CASSSGTGGLEQYF. The chain uses TRBV19 and TRBJ2-7; 12 nucleotides align to TRBD1. The V gene end was trimmed by 5 bases and the J gene end by 6 bases; junction bases not matched to a gene: 5. CDR1 is LNHDA and CDR2 is SQIVND in the germline V gene (reference sequence). The CDR3 extends over 14 amino acids. Looking up the rest from reference TRBV19 and TRBJ2-7 gives the full variable domain: DGGITQSPKYLFRKEGQNVTLSCEQNLNHDAMYWYRQDPGQGLRLIYYSQIVNDFQKGDIAEGYSVSREKKESFPLTVTSAQKNPTAFYLCASSSGTGGLEQYFGPGTRLTVT.

As concerns this clone: Within the sample, other DNA sequences also encode this same CDR3. V usage is TRBV9 and J usage is TRBJ1-5; D unclear. The V end lost 0 bases, the J end lost 4 bases, and 5 bases lay between the germline ends. CDR1 and CDR2 from the germline V gene are SGDLS and YYNGEE. This CDR3 spans 13 amino acids. CDR3 DNA: TGTGCCAGCAGCGTAGCCGGGAATCAGCCCCAGCATTTT. Its protein product is CASSVAGNQPQHF. Drawing the rest from reference TRBV9 and TRBJ1-5, the complete variable domain is DSGVTQTPKHLITATGQRVTLRCSPRSGDLSVYWYQQSLDQGLQFLIQYYNGEERAKGNILERFSAQQFPDLHSELNLSSLELGDSALYFCASSVAGNQPQHFGDGTRLSIL.

The V gene is TRBV20-1, the J gene TRBJ2-1; D is unclear. The CDR3 is 14 amino acids. Germline lookup yields CDR1 DFQATT and CDR2 SNEGSKA (reference sequence). V was pared by 3 bases and J by 7 bases, with 16 bases between. The CDR3 bases are TGCAGTGCTAGTGGGGTATGGAGAAAAAATGAGCAGTTCTTC. Protein product: CSASGVWRKNEQFF.

The chain couples TRBV3-1 (or the pseudogene TRBV3-2) to TRBJ2-1; 9 bases match TRBD2. Per the germline V gene, CDR1 is LGHDT and CDR2 is YNNKEL (reference sequence). The CDR3 loop spans 15 amino acids. V lost 5 bases to trimming and J lost 8 bases; unmatched junction nucleotides: 10. CDR3 amino acids: CASSAWGSGSHEQFF. The CDR3 nucleotides are TGTGCCAGCAGCGCGTGGGGTAGCGGGAGCCATGAGCAGTTCTTC.

J is TRBJ2-2 and V is TRBV19; possible D gene TRBD1, 5 bases. The germline V gene encodes CDR1 LNHDA and CDR2 SQIVND (reference sequence). Trimming stripped 6 bases from V and 1 base from J, with 12 bases between. The CDR3 length is 15 residues. The CDR3 nucleotides read TGTGCCAGTAGGCAGGACACGATGAACACCGGGGAGCTGTTTTTT. It yields the protein CASRQDTMNTGELFF.

This chain connects TRBV4-3 to TRBJ2-3; 11 nucleotides align to TRBD2. V lost 4 bases, J lost 0 bases, and 3 bases stayed unmatched. Germline CDR1 is LGHNA and CDR2 is YSLEER. This CDR3 has 16 amino acids. CDR3 in DNA: TGCGCCAGCAGCCGCCGGACTAGCGGGAGCACAGATACGCAGTATTTT. Translated, it gives CASSRRTSGSTDTQYF.

The rearrangement links TRBV5-6 to TRBJ1-2; a weak D match, TRBD1 (5 bases). CDR1 and CDR2 (germline): SGHDT, YYEEEE. This CDR3 is built from 11 residues. V lost 7 bases to trimming and J lost 2 bases, with 6 bases between them. The CDR3 nucleotides are TGTGCCAGCCGACAGAACTATGGCTACACCTTC. Protein: CASRQNYGYTF.

CDR3 DNA sequence: TGTGCCAGCAGCCAAGCTCCTCTCCTAGCGGGGGGCACAGATACGCAGTATTTT. Residues: CASSQAPLLAGGTDTQYF. This chain links TRBV3-1 (or the pseudogene TRBV3-2) with TRBJ2-3; 10 bases fit TRBD2. The CDR3 is made up of 18 amino acids. Germline CDR1 and CDR2: LGHDT and YNNKEL (reference sequence). After removal of 1 base from V and 1 base from J, the junction contained 8 bases not matched to a gene.

CDR3 loop: CASSLFGTSGRIDTQYF. DNA for the CDR3: TGTGCCAGCAGTTTATTTGGGACTAGCGGGAGAATAGATACGCAGTATTTT. The V call is TRBV27, the J call TRBJ2-3; 14 nucleotides match TRBD2. Germline V gives CDR1 MNHEY, CDR2 SMNVEV (reference sequence). V shed 1 base, J shed 5 bases, and the junction held 5 bases outside the gene matches. The CDR3 contains 17 residues.

The chain is built from TRBV5-5 and TRBJ2-1; the match to TRBD2 covers 11 bases. The CDR3 extends over 17 amino acids. J was trimmed by 8 bases and V by 0 bases; bases with no gene match: 10. Germline V lookup: CDR1 SGHKS, CDR2 YYEKEE (reference sequence). As DNA, the CDR3 is TGTGCCAGCAGCTTGGGTGGGGGTGCTAGCGGGAGGTATGAGCAGTTCTTC. This translates into CASSLGGGASGRYEQFF.

This chain uses TRBV3-1 (or the pseudogene TRBV3-2) with TRBJ2-7, with 10 bases that match TRBD2. Germline-derived CDR1 and CDR2 are LGHDT and YNNKEL (reference sequence). The CDR3 length is 17 residues. The V and J ends lost 1 base and 1 base, in that order; junction bases with no gene match: 7. The CDR3 loop reads CASSQASGLAVSYEQYF. DNA of the CDR3: TGTGCCAGCAGCCAAGCCAGCGGACTAGCGGTGTCCTACGAGCAGTACTTC.